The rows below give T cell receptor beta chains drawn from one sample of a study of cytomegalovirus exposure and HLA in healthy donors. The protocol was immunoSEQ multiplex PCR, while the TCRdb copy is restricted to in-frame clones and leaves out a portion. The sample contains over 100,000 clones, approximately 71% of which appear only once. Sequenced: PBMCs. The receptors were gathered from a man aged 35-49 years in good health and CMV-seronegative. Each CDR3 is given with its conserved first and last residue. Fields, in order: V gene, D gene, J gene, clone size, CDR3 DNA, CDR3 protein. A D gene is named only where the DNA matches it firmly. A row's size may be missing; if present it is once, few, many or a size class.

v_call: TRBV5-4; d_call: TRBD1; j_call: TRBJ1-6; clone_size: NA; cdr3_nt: TGTGCCAGCAGCAGTGACAGGGGCTCCTATAATTCACCCCTCCACTTT; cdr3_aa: CASSSDRGSYNSPLHF
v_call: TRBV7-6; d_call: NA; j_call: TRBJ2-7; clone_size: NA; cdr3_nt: TGTGCCAGCAGCTTCAACAGAGACTACGAGCAGTACTTC; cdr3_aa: CASSFNRDYEQYF
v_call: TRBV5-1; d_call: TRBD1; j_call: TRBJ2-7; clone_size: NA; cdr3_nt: TGCGCCAGCAGCTCTGGGACAGGGAGTGGGGCCTACGAGCAGTACTTC; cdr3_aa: CASSSGTGSGAYEQYF
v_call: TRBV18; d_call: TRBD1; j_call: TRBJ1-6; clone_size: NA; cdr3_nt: TGTGCCAGCTCACTGACAGGGGATAGGTATTCACCCCTCCACTTT; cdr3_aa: CASSLTGDRYSPLHF
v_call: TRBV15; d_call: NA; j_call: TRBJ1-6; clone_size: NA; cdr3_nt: TGTGCCACCAGCAGGGCGCGCGACTCTAATTCACCCCTCCACTTT; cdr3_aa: CATSRARDSNSPLHF
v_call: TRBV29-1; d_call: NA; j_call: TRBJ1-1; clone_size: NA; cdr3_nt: TGCAGCGTTCGTTCGAGCAGGGCCACTGAAGCTTTCTTT; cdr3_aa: CSVRSSRATEAFF
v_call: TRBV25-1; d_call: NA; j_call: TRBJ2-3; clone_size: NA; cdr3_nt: TGTGCCAGCAGTGCGCGGGCCACGAGTTTAGATACGCAGTATTTT; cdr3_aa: CASSARATSLDTQYF
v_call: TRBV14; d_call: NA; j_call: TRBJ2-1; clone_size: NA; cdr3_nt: TGTGCCAGCAGCCAAAGGGGGATTATCAATGAGCAGTTCTTC; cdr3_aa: CASSQRGIINEQFF
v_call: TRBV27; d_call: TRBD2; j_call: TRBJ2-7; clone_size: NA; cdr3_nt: TGTGCCAGCCGCGGGACTGCTAGCGGAGAAGGCGAGCAGTACTTC; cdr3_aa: CASRGTASGEGEQYF
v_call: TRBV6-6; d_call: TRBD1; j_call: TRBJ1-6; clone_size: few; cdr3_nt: TGTGCCAGCAGTCGGGGAGACAGGGTAAATTCACCCCTCCACTTT; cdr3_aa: CASSRGDRVNSPLHF
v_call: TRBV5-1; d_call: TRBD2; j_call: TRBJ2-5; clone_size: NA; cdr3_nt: TGCGCCAGCAGCTTAACCGGGACTAGCGGGCCAACCTACGTAGTCCAAGAGACCCAGTACTTC; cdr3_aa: CASSLTGTSGPTYVVQETQYF
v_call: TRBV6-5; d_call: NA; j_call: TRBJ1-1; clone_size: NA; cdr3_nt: TGTGCCAGCAGTTCACAGTGGGCAAGAAACACTGAAGCTTTCTTT; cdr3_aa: CASSSQWARNTEAFF
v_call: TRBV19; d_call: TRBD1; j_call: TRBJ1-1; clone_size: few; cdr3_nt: TGTGCCAGTAGTACAGAGACAGGGGCGGCGGCTTTCTTT; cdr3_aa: CASSTETGAAAFF
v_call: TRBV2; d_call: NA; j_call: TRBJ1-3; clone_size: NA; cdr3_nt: TGTGCCAGCAGTGTGGAGTCTAGAAACACCATATATTTT; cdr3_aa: CASSVESRNTIYF
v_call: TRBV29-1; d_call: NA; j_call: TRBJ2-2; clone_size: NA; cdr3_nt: TGCAGCGTCGATACAGGGTCCGGGGAGCTGTTTTTT; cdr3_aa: CSVDTGSGELFF
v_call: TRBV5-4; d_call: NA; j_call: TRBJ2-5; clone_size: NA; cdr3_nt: TGTGCCAGCAGCACCGGTCGCGAGGGAGGAGAGACCCAGTACTTC; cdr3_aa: CASSTGREGGETQYF
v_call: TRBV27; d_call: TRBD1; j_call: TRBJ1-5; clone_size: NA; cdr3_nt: TGTGCCAGCAGCGGGACAGGGGGCCGGCAGCCCCAGCATTTT; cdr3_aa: CASSGTGGRQPQHF
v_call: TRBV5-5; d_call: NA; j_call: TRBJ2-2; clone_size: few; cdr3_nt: TGTGCCAGCAGACCAGACAGTCCCTTCACCGGGGAGCTGTTTTTT; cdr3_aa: CASRPDSPFTGELFF
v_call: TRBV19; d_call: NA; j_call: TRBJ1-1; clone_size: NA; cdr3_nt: TGTGCCAGTACCCCGACAGGAACCCTCCTCCGCAACACTGAAGCTTTCTTT; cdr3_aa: CASTPTGTLLRNTEAFF